Below are 31 T cell receptor beta chains sequenced from a single sample in a study of T cells in Graves' hyperthyroidism and ophthalmopathy. RNA transcripts yielded amplified TCR beta CDR3 regions. The TCR CDR3 was amplified in a first-round RT-PCR using the HTBI primer set. TCRdb re-called the multiplex PCR reads with MiXCR, one entry per CDR3 protein. The table shows a few hundred thousand distinct CDR3 sequences, with just over 45% occurring only once. Source material: peripheral blood or thyroid tissue (not recorded which). Source of these receptors: a woman younger than 30 with Graves' hyperthyroidism.

V gene TRBV7-9 combines with J gene TRBJ1-2; possible D gene TRBD1, 6 bases. V was trimmed by 5 bases and J by 6 bases, leaving 16 bases between them. Germline values: CDR1 SEHNR, CDR2 FQNEAQ (reference sequence). This CDR3 has 14 amino acids. The CDR3 protein is CASSPQGPGDGYTF. Written as DNA, the CDR3 is TGTGCCAGCAGCCCACAGGGCCCTGGCGATGGCTACACCTTC.

This clonotype has ten or more counts. J is TRBJ1-5 and V is TRBV5-6, with 8 bases lining up with TRBD1. This CDR3 is built from 14 residues. Germline V lookup: CDR1 SGHDT, CDR2 YYEEEE. The junction had 7 bases not matched to a gene; V was cut back by 4 bases and J by 7 bases. CDR3 nucleotides: TGTGCCAGCAGCCATACAGGGGACAGGCAGCCCCAGCATTTT. It translates to CASSHTGDRQPQHF. The whole variable domain, remainder taken from reference TRBV5-6 and TRBJ1-5, is DAGVTQSPTHLIKTRGQQVTLRCSPKSGHDTVSWYQQALGQGPQFIFQYYEEEERQRGNFPDRFSGHQFPNYSSELNVNALLLGDSALYLCASSHTGDRQPQHFGDGTRLSIL.

The chain recombines TRBV20-1 with TRBJ2-7; TRBD2 matches 13 bases. CDR1 and CDR2 from the germline V gene are DFQATT and SNEGSKA (reference sequence). The junction had 2 bases not matched to a gene; V was cut back by 0 bases and J by 3 bases. The CDR3 is 15 residues long. The CDR3, as DNA: TGCAGTGCTAGAGACGGGACTAGCGGGATCTACGAGCAGTACTTC. Translation gives CSARDGTSGIYEQYF.

In its sample, this clonotype was seen a few times. The V gene is TRBV5-1, the J gene TRBJ1-2, with no clear D. Trimming took off 0 bases at V and 5 bases at J, with 17 bases between the two ends. CDR1 is SGHRS and CDR2 is YFSETQ in the germline V gene. There are 16 residues in the CDR3. CDR3 sequence: CASSLVPGQTVYGYTF. The CDR3 DNA reads TGCGCCAGCAGCTTGGTCCCCGGGCAGACTGTATATGGCTACACCTTC.

The chain joins TRBV15 to TRBJ2-7, with TRBD1 matching over 8 bases. The CDR3 length is 15 residues. V shed 4 bases, J shed 2 bases, and the junction held 7 bases outside the gene matches. Germline V gene sequence: CDR1 LNHNV, CDR2 YYDKDF (reference sequence). CDR3 in DNA: TGTGCCACCAGCAACCGGGACAGGACCACCTACGAGCAGTACTTC. As protein: CATSNRDRTTYEQYF. Variable domain in full (rest from reference TRBV15 and TRBJ2-7): DAMVIQNPRYQVTQFGKPVTLSCSQTLNHNVMYWYQQKSSQAPKLLFHYYDKDFNNEADTPDNFQSRRPNTSFCFLDIRSPGLGDTAMYLCATSNRDRTTYEQYFGPGTRLTVT.

The rearrangement joins TRBV15 to TRBJ1-3; 8 bases map to TRBD1. In germline, CDR1 is LNHNV, CDR2 YYDKDF (reference sequence). This CDR3 is built from 14 residues. With 3 bases clipped from V and 6 bases from J, the junction kept 4 bases outside the gene matches. The CDR3 here is CATSSEDRANTIYF. DNA of the CDR3: TGTGCCACCAGCAGTGAGGACAGGGCAAACACCATATATTTT.

This clonotype appeared many times. V usage is TRBV5-1 and J usage is TRBJ2-5; no clear D gene. CDR3 length: 15 residues. Germline V gives CDR1 SGHRS, CDR2 YFSETQ. The V and J ends lost 3 bases and 5 bases respectively, with 17 bases between them. The CDR3 DNA reads TGCGCCAGCAGCTCACGACGGAGTCAGGTTGAGACCCAGTACTTC. The encoded protein is CASSSRRSQVETQYF.

This clonotype was seen only a few times. V and J are TRBV7-2 and TRBJ2-5, with 11 bases aligning to TRBD2. Germline-derived CDR1 and CDR2 are SGHTA and FQGNSA. The CDR3 spans 15 residues. V dropped 5 bases and J dropped 5; count of bases not matched to a gene: 7. The chain's CDR3 is CASSPLAGDVETQYF. The CDR3 DNA sequence: TGTGCCAGCAGCCCACTAGCGGGAGATGTGGAGACCCAGTACTTC.

This clonotype was seen a handful of times. The V gene is TRBV5-1, the J gene TRBJ1-1; D unresolved. Deletions cut 3 bases from V and 1 base from J, with 13 bases between. The CDR3 spans 15 residues. Looked up from germline, CDR1 is SGHRS and CDR2 is YFSETQ. As DNA, the CDR3 is TGCGCCAGCAGCTCGGCAGGCAGTTGGAACACTGAAGCTTTCTTT. Translated: CASSSAGSWNTEAFF.

This clonotype has a handful of counts. The genes are TRBV20-1 and TRBJ1-6; tentative D call: TRBD1 (6 bases). V lost 5 bases, J lost 6 bases, and 17 bases lay in between. The CDR3 consists of 15 residues. Germline V CDR1 and CDR2: DFQATT, SNEGSKA (reference sequence). DNA of the CDR3: TGCAGTGCTGTGGGGGCCTCACTACCTAATTCACCCCTCCACTTT. This translates into CSAVGASLPNSPLHF.

The sample holds many counts of this clonotype. J is TRBJ1-2 and V is TRBV9; a weak D match, TRBD1 (5 bases). Germline assignment: CDR1 SGDLS and CDR2 YYNGEE. CDR3 length: 11 amino acids. Deletions cut 6 bases from V and 8 bases from J, with 11 bases between. The CDR3 DNA is TGTGCCAGCATGGGGCAGGGAGGCTACACCTTC. Translated: CASMGQGGYTF. Together with reference TRBV9 and TRBJ1-2, the CDR3 gives the full variable domain: DSGVTQTPKHLITATGQRVTLRCSPRSGDLSVYWYQQSLDQGLQFLIQYYNGEERAKGNILERFSAQQFPDLHSELNLSSLELGDSALYFCASMGQGGYTFGSGTRLTVV.

V is TRBV25-1 and J is TRBJ1-1, with a weak D call TRBD1 (6 bases). CDR3 size: 12 residues. V lost 8 bases and J lost 4, with 11 bases in between. Germline V gene data show CDR1 as MGHDK and CDR2 as SYGVNS. CDR3 sequence: CASGTGFTEAFF. The CDR3 nucleotides are TGTGCCAGCGGAACAGGGTTCACTGAAGCTTTCTTT. The full variable domain, its missing parts supplied by reference TRBV25-1 and TRBJ1-1, is EADIYQTPRYLVIGTGKKITLECSQTMGHDKMYWYQQDPGMELHLIHYSYGVNSTEKGDLSSESTVSRIRTEHFPLTLESARPSHTSQYLCASGTGFTEAFFGQGTRLTVV.

This clonotype was detected many times. V is TRBV7-7 and J is TRBJ1-4, with 8 bases identical to TRBD1. CDR1 is SSHAT, CDR2 FNYEAQ, per germline (reference sequence). Unmatched junction bases numbered 4, after V lost 1 base and J lost 6 bases. CDR3 length: 15 residues. The CDR3 protein is CASSLGTGLDEKLFF. The CDR3 nucleotides read TGTGCCAGCAGCTTAGGGACAGGGCTGGATGAAAAACTGTTTTTT.

This clonotype was counted ten times or more. V and J are TRBV24-1 and TRBJ2-5; tentative D call: TRBD1 (6 bases). Germline lookup yields CDR1 KGHDR and CDR2 SFDVKD. The CDR3 has 16 residues. V lost 8 bases and J lost 3, with 21 bases in between. The CDR3 protein is CATTKLQGRIEETQYF. DNA of the CDR3: TGTGCCACCACCAAATTACAGGGCCGCATAGAAGAGACCCAGTACTTC.

The table lists this clonotype with a few counts. The rearrangement links TRBV7-3 to TRBJ1-2, with D unclear. The V and J ends lost 5 bases and 5 bases respectively, with 21 bases between them. The germline V gene has CDR1 SGHTA and CDR2 FQGTGA. The CDR3 is 16 amino acids. The CDR3 loop is CASSPPPWQEHYGYTF. In DNA form, the CDR3 reads TGTGCCAGCAGCCCGCCCCCCTGGCAGGAACATTATGGCTACACCTTC.

The gene calls are TRBV7-8 and TRBJ2-7, with TRBD1 matching over 7 bases. V dropped 0 bases and J dropped 5; count of bases not matched to a gene: 7. The CDR3 covers 15 residues. Germline V gene data show CDR1 as SGHVS and CDR2 as FQNEAQ. CDR3 nucleotides: TGTGCCAGCAGCTTAGCACAAAGACAGGGAAACGAGCAGTACTTC. Protein: CASSLAQRQGNEQYF.

The V and J genes are TRBV7-9 and TRBJ1-1; a possible D gene is TRBD1 (5 bases). Germline CDR1 reads SEHNR; CDR2 reads FQNEAQ (reference sequence). The V and J ends lost 4 bases and 8 bases respectively, with 26 bases between them. The CDR3 extends over 17 amino acids. The CDR3 coding sequence is TGTGCCAGCAGCTCTCGGGGCAGGACAATTACGGGTCGGGAAGCTTTCTTT. This translates into CASSSRGRTITGREAFF. The full variable domain, in which reference TRBV7-9 and TRBJ1-1 provide the parts outside the CDR3, is DTGVSQNPRHKITKRGQNVTFRCDPISEHNRLYWYRQTLGQGPEFLTYFQNEAQLEKSRLLSDRFSAERPKGSFSTLEIQRTEQGDSAMYLCASSSRGRTITGREAFFGQGTRLTVV.

The chain carries TRBV13 and TRBJ1-2; no clear D. Trimming stripped 0 bases from V and 13 bases from J, with 21 bases between. Germline CDR1 and CDR2: PRHDT and FYEKMQ (reference sequence). CDR3 length: 15 residues. The CDR3 sequence: CASSLGPGSIEGPTF. CDR3 coding DNA: TGTGCCAGCAGCTTAGGGCCGGGCTCAATCGAGGGCCCCACCTTC.

This clonotype was counted between two and nine times. At one end the junction does not follow the germline gene, possibly because of a read error. The chain uses TRBV7-2 and TRBJ2-5; D is unresolved. The CDR3 runs to 10 residues. CDR1 and CDR2 from the germline V gene are SGHTA and FQGNSA. In DNA, the CDR3 is TGCGCCAGCAGCTTAGGCGCCCAGTACTTC. It yields the protein CASSLGAQYF.

The V call is TRBV20-1, the J call TRBJ2-7; D is possibly TRBD1 (6 bases). V lost 3 bases and J lost 2, with 23 bases in between. The germline V gene encodes CDR1 DFQATT and CDR2 SNEGSKA (reference sequence). The CDR3 contains 17 residues. CDR3 nucleotides: TGCAGTGCTAGCCAACCAGACACAGGGCTAAGGGCCTACGAGCAGTACTTC. Protein: CSASQPDTGLRAYEQYF.

This clonotype was observed many times. The V call is TRBV29-1, the J call TRBJ2-5, with 9 bases fitting TRBD1. The CDR3 is made up of 13 amino acids. V shed 3 bases and J 5 bases; nucleotides not matched to a gene: 4. Germline-derived CDR1 and CDR2 are SQVTM and ANQGSEA. The CDR3 nucleotides are TGCAGCGTTGACATCGGGACAGGGGAGACCCAGTACTTC. Translation: CSVDIGTGETQYF.

This clonotype showed up just a few times. The gene calls are TRBV2 and TRBJ2-7, with TRBD1 matching over 9 bases. Germline lookup yields CDR1 SNHLY and CDR2 FYNNEI. Trimming cost V 3 bases and J 6 bases; bases outside gene matches: 6. CDR3 size: 14 residues. As DNA, the CDR3 is TGTGCCAGCAGTGACCGGGACAGGGATATCGAGCAGTACTTC. This encodes CASSDRDRDIEQYF.

This clonotype was detected ten times or more. This chain links TRBV7-6 with TRBJ2-2; D is undetermined. Germline loops: CDR1 SGHVS, CDR2 FNYEAQ. V was clipped by 1 base and J by 1 base, with 4 bases between them. This CDR3 is built from 14 residues. The DNA of the CDR3 is TGTGCCAGCAGCTTAGAAAGGAACACCGGGGAGCTGTTTTTT. Its protein is CASSLERNTGELFF.

The gene calls are TRBV24-1 and TRBJ2-5; a weak D match, TRBD1 (5 bases). The CDR3 is 13 amino acids. CDR1 and CDR2 from the germline V gene are KGHDR and SFDVKD. With 3 bases removed from V and 4 bases from J, the gap between germline ends came to 8 bases. In nucleotides, the CDR3 is TGTGCCACCAGTGATGGGGCACCAGAGACCCAGTACTTC. Translating it yields CATSDGAPETQYF.

The chain has TRBV24-1 and TRBJ2-5; D not resolved. Germline V gene sequence: CDR1 KGHDR, CDR2 SFDVKD. This CDR3 is built from 14 residues. V was shortened by 4 bases and J by 9 bases, with 17 bases between the two germline ends. In DNA, the CDR3 is TGTGCCACCAGTGACACCCGGACCAATCAGCCCCAGTACTTC. Translated, it gives CATSDTRTNQPQYF.

This clonotype appeared many times. V gene TRBV7-8 combines with J gene TRBJ2-5, with 11 bases that match TRBD2. Trimming at V came to 4 bases and at J to 5 bases, leaving 3 bases not matched to a gene. The CDR3 runs to 14 residues. The germline V gene has CDR1 SGHVS and CDR2 FQNEAQ. As DNA, the CDR3 is TGTGCCAGCAGCTACACTAGCGGGAGCGAGACCCAGTACTTC. Its protein product is CASSYTSGSETQYF.

As concerns this clonotype: At one of its ends the junction is not consistent with the germline gene, which may arise from a read error. The V call is TRBV6-5, the J call TRBJ2-7; 7 nucleotides match TRBD1. This CDR3 comprises 13 residues. Germline loops: CDR1 MNHEY, CDR2 SVGAGI. The DNA for the CDR3 is TGTGCCATCAGTTACAACAGGGGTTACGAGCAGTACTTC. Encoded protein: CAISYNRGYEQYF.

A few counts support this clonotype. The chain recombines TRBV12-3 or TRBV12-4 with TRBJ1-1; D call uncertain. This CDR3 is 14 amino acids long. The ends were cut back, 6 bases at V and 8 bases at J, with 19 bases in the middle. The CDR3 sequence: CASRLTAPTREAFF. DNA of the CDR3: TGTGCCAGCAGACTTACAGCGCCGACGAGGGAAGCTTTCTTT.

The chain combines TRBV7-9 with TRBJ1-4; TRBD1 is a possible D gene (5 bases). V was shortened by 4 bases and J by 3 bases, with 12 bases between the two germline ends. CDR3 length equals 15 residues. CDR1 is SEHNR, CDR2 FQNEAQ, per germline (reference sequence). The CDR3 protein is CASSSRGTANEKLFF. Written as DNA, the CDR3 is TGTGCCAGCAGCTCGAGGGGTACGGCTAATGAAAAACTGTTTTTT.

This clonotype was picked up a small number of times. The chain uses TRBV10-3 and TRBJ2-3; D uncertain. From germline, CDR1 is ENHRY and CDR2 SYGVKD. The CDR3 sequence is 12 residues long. V shed 10 bases and J shed 0 bases, with 8 bases lying between them. CDR3 nucleotides: TGTGCCACCTCGACGAGCACAGATACGCAGTATTTT. Residues: CATSTSTDTQYF.

This rearrangement joins TRBV7-8 to TRBJ1-1, with D possibly being TRBD1 (6 bases). CDR3 length: 17 residues. Trimming cost V 8 bases and J 10 bases, with 32 bases left between them. Germline assignment: CDR1 SGHVS and CDR2 FQNEAQ. The CDR3 nucleotides read TGTGCCAGCGTCGACCAATCTCGCTGGCAGGGGCCCCTGGGAGCTTTCTTT. Its protein product is CASVDQSRWQGPLGAFF.